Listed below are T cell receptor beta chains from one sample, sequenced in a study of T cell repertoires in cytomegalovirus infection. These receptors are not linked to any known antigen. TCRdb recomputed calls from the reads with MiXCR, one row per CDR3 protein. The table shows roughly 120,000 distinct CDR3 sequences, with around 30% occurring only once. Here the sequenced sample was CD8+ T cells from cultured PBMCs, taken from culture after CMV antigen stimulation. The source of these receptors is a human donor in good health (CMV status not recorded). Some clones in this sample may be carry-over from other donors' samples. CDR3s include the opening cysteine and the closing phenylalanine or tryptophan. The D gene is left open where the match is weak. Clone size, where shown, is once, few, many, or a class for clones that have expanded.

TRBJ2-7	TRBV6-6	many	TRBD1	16	CASSPGETGLGLEQYF	TGTGCCAGCTCTCCCGGCGAGACAGGGCTCGGGTTGGAGCAGTACTTC
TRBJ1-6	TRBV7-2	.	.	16	CASSSSTNSYNSPLHF	TGTGCCAGCAGCTCCAGTACGAATTCCTATAATTCACCCCTCCACTTT
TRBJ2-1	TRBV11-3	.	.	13	CASSLRTYNEQFF	TGTGCCAGCAGCTTACGGACCTACAATGAGCAGTTCTTC
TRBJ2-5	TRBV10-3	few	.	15	CAISVPGDGRETQYF	TGTGCCATCAGTGTCCCGGGAGATGGGAGAGAGACCCAGTACTTC
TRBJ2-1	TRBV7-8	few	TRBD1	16	CASSLSRGLTYNEQFF	TGTGCCAGCAGCTTATCGAGGGGGCTCACCTACAATGAGCAGTTCTTC
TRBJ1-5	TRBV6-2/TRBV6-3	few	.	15	CASTKGAGDVQPQHF	TGTGCCAGCACCAAAGGGGCAGGGGATGTTCAGCCCCAGCATTTT
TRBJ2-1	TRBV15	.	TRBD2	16	CATSRGTGTSGNEQFF	TGTGCCACCAGCAGAGGCACCGGGACTAGCGGCAATGAGCAGTTCTTC
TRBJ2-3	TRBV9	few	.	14	CASSVGLASDTQYF	TGTGCCAGCAGCGTAGGTCTAGCCTCAGATACGCAGTATTTT
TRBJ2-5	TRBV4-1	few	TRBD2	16	CASSNGLAGVQETQYF	TGCGCCAGCAGCAACGGACTAGCGGGGGTCCAAGAGACCCAGTACTTC
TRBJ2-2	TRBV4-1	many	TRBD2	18	CASSQDPGSGGAGGELFF	TGCGCCAGCAGCCAAGATCCTGGCAGCGGGGGGGCGGGCGGGGAGCTGTTTTTT
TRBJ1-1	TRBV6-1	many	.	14	CAGEAGARNTEAFF	TGTGCCGGCGAAGCAGGGGCGAGGAACACTGAAGCTTTCTTT
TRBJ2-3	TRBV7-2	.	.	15	CSSSLNGPITDTQYF	TGTTCCAGCAGCTTAAACGGGCCTATAACAGATACGCAGTATTTT
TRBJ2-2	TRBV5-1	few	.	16	CASSSSGPQGPGELFF	TGCGCCAGCAGCTCGAGCGGACCCCAGGGTCCCGGGGAGCTGTTTTTT
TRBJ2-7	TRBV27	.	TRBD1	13	CASSGDRSYEQYF	TGTGCCAGCAGTGGGGACAGATCCTACGAGCAGTACTTC
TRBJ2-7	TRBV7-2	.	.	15	CASSLGRSTNYEQYF	TGTGCCAGCAGCTTAGGCCGATCGACTAACTACGAGCAGTACTTC
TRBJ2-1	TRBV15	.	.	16	CATSRARSLLDNEQFF	TGTGCCACCAGCAGAGCTAGGAGTCTGCTCGACAATGAGCAGTTCTTC
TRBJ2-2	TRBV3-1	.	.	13	CASSQDSTGELFF	TGTGCCAGCAGCCAAGACAGCACCGGGGAGCTGTTTTTT
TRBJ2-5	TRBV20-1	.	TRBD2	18	CSARVDGLAGGPVETQYF	TGCAGTGCTAGAGTCGACGGACTAGCGGGGGGGCCGGTAGAGACCCAGTACTTC
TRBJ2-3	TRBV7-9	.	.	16	CASSTTQGGGTDTQYF	TGTGCCAGCAGCACCACCCAGGGAGGAGGCACAGATACGCAGTATTTT
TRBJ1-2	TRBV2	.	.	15	CASPRVLGTNYGYTF	TGTGCCAGCCCTCGGGTACTGGGAACTAACTATGGCTACACCTTC
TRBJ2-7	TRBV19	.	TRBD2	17	CASSIASGGPISYEQYF	TGTGCCAGTAGTATCGCTAGCGGGGGCCCAATCTCCTACGAGCAGTACTTC
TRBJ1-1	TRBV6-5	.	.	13	CASSYTGGLEAFF	TGTGCCAGCAGTTACACGGGGGGGCTAGAAGCTTTCTTT
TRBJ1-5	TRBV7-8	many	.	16	CASSYSLRDSNQPQHF	TGTGCCAGCAGCTACAGCCTCCGGGACAGCAATCAGCCCCAGCATTTT
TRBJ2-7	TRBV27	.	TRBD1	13	CASAGTGVFEQYF	TGTGCCAGCGCCGGGACAGGGGTTTTCGAGCAGTACTTC
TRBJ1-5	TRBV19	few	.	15	CASSIWDGSNQPQHF	TGTGCCAGTAGTATCTGGGACGGTAGCAATCAGCCCCAGCATTTT
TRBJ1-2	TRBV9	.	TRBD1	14	CASNDRENPYGYTF	TGTGCCAGCAACGACAGGGAGAACCCCTATGGCTACACCTTC
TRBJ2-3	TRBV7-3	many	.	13	CASSPDSTDTQYF	TGTGCCAGCAGCCCCGATAGCACAGATACGCAGTATTTT
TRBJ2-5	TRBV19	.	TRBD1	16	CASSIGTGVLQETQYF	TGTGCCAGTAGTATAGGGACAGGGGTCCTCCAAGAGACCCAGTACTTC
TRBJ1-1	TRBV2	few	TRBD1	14	CASSGAGTGTQPFF	TGTGCCAGCAGTGGGGCGGGGACAGGGACCCAACCTTTCTTT
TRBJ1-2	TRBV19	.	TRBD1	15	CASSIDGQGRNGYTF	TGTGCCAGTAGTATAGATGGACAGGGAAGGAATGGCTACACCTTC
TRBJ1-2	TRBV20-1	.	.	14	CSAPGDETSYGYTF	TGCAGTGCTCCAGGGGACGAGACTTCCTATGGCTACACCTTC
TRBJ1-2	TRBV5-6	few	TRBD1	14	CASSFQGATYGYTF	TGTGCCAGCAGCTTTCAGGGGGCGACTTATGGCTACACCTTC
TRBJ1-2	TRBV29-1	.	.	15	CSVPGDVTPNYGYTF	TGCAGCGTACCAGGGGATGTAACCCCTAACTATGGCTACACCTTC